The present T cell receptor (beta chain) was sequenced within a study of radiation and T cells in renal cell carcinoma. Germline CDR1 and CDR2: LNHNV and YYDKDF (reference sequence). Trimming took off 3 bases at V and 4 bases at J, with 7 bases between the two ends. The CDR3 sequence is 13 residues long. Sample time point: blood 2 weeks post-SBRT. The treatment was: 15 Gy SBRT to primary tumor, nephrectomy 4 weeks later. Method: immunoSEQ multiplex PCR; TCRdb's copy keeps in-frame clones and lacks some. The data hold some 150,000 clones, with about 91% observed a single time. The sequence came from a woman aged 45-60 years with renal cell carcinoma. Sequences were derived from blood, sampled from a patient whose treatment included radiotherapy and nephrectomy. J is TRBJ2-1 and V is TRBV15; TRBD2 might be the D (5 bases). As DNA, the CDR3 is TGTGCCACCAGCAGGGACTCTTACAATGAGCAGTTCTTC. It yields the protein CATSRDSYNEQFF.